The T cell receptor (beta chain) under discussion was sequenced for a study of blood T cell repertoires in COVID-19. Study context: The analysed material was cDNA or gDNA that came from T cells, B-cell-depleted T cells, or PBMCs.

Assay: immunoSEQ multiplex PCR; the TCRdb copy retains only in-frame clones and omits some. The sample yields roughly 100,000 clones, 75% to 85% seen once. Germline V gene lookup returns CDR1 LNHDA and CDR2 SQIVND (reference sequence). V lost 5 bases, J lost 4 bases, and 0 bases stayed unmatched. The length of the CDR3 is 12 residues. The V gene is TRBV19, the J gene TRBJ2-7; 9 nucleotides match TRBD1. This clonotype originated in a man aged 55-75 years with acute or convalescent COVID-19. Material: peripheral blood. CDR3 sequence: CASSDRGYEQYF. CDR3 DNA: TGTGCCAGTAGTGACAGGGGGTACGAGCAGTACTTC.